This T cell receptor beta chain was obtained from a study of tumor and adjacent non-tumor tissue in lung cancer. Overall study context: Patients were aged about 30 to 85, 10 men and 5 women, stage I to III.

Three rounds of nested PCR, following a modified ARM-PCR protocol, produced the TCRbeta library. Each CDR3 protein gets one entry after TCRdb re-called the multiplex PCR reads with MiXCR. The sample records some 100,000 distinct CDR3 sequences, 60% to 80% being singletons. No cell sorting was done before RNA was extracted from the tissue. Distant lung tissue was collected more than 3 cm away from the tumor edge. Chemotherapy-naive patients with new lung cancer underwent thoracic surgery in China, August–November 2014. J was trimmed by 5 bases and V by 5 bases; bases with no gene match: 7. CDR3 length: 16 residues. Looked up from germline, CDR1 is KGHDR and CDR2 is SFDVKD. About this clonotype: Its specificity is unknown. A much larger clone differs from this one at a single base, so this may be a read error.

Study results and limitations: Top 100 clones took a larger repertoire share in normal lung. Tumor tissue had significantly higher TCR diversity than normal lung.

The specimen was distant non-tumor lung tissue. The sequence came from a man younger than 40 with non-small cell lung cancer. V usage is TRBV24-1 and J usage is TRBJ2-5; 13 nucleotides match TRBD2. In DNA form, the CDR3 reads TGTGCCACCAGTGTTCCCGGGACTAGCGGGAAGGAGACCCAGTACTTC. It codes for CATSVPGTSGKETQYF.